These 5 T cell receptor beta chains came from one sample sequenced in a study of Graves' ophthalmopathy and Graves' hyperthyroidism. RNA transcripts served as template for amplifying TCR beta CDR3 sequences. Second-round multiplex PCR followed a first-round RT-PCR using HTBI primers. TCRdb re-derived calls from the multiplex PCR reads in MiXCR, one entry per CDR3 protein. The profile shows around 1,000,000 distinct CDR3 sequences, around a third of them singletons. The sequencing sample was made of peripheral blood or thyroid tissue (not recorded which). Every receptor here comes from an adult man with Graves' hyperthyroidism.

This clonotype has a count of ten or more. The V gene is TRBV30, the J gene TRBJ1-2; D call uncertain. V was clipped by 4 bases and J by 8 bases, with 17 bases between them. The CDR3 totals 13 residues. Germline V lookup: CDR1 GTSNPN, CDR2 SVGIG (reference sequence). The CDR3 protein is CAWKSGLIGGYTF. The DNA of the CDR3 is TGTGCCTGGAAAAGTGGACTAATAGGGGGCTACACCTTC.

This clonotype was detected only once. This rearrangement joins TRBV25-1 to TRBJ2-5, with 9 positions matching TRBD1. Germline assignment: CDR1 MGHDK and CDR2 SYGVNS. Trimming cost V 10 bases and J 5 bases; bases outside gene matches: 5. The CDR3 spans 12 residues. The CDR3 DNA sequence: TGTGCCAAAGGGACAGGGCCCGAGACCCAGTACTTC. Protein product: CAKGTGPETQYF. The entire variable domain, with the rest obtained from reference TRBV25-1 and TRBJ2-5, is as follows: EADIYQTPRYLVIGTGKKITLECSQTMGHDKMYWYQQDPGMELHLIHYSYGVNSTEKGDLSSESTVSRIRTEHFPLTLESARPSHTSQYLCAKGTGPETQYFGPGTRLLVL.

This clonotype was picked up many times. The V call is TRBV29-1, the J call TRBJ2-5; maybe TRBD1 (5 bases). Germline V gene lookup returns CDR1 SQVTM and CDR2 ANQGSEA. The CDR3 totals 12 residues. V was shortened by 2 bases and J by 6 bases, with 10 bases between the two germline ends. The CDR3 DNA follows: TGCAGCGTTGAACCAGGGCAGAAGACCCAGTACTTC. As protein: CSVEPGQKTQYF. Full variable domain (outside the CDR3, taken from reference TRBV29-1 and TRBJ2-5): SAVISQKPSRDICQRGTSLTIQCQVDSQVTMMFWYRQQPGQSLTLIATANQGSEATYESGFVIDKFPISRPNLTFSTLTVSNMSPEDSSIYLCSVEPGQKTQYFGPGTRLLVL.

This chain joins TRBV14 and TRBJ2-3, with D unresolved. The CDR3 totals 15 residues. Germline V gene data show CDR1 as SGHDN and CDR2 as FVKESK. Trimming removed 2 bases at V and 2 bases at J, with 11 bases between. The CDR3 here is CASSQIGLATDTQYF. CDR3 coding DNA: TGTGCCAGCAGCCAAATCGGGTTGGCCACAGATACGCAGTATTTT.

In its sample, this clonotype was seen many times. The V gene is TRBV19, the J gene TRBJ2-7, with unresolved D. Germline V lookup: CDR1 LNHDA, CDR2 SQIVND (reference sequence). This CDR3 comprises 15 residues. The V end was cut by 4 bases, the J end by 3 bases, with 16 bases between. This CDR3 reads CASSRAGRSDYEQYF. In DNA, the CDR3 is TGTGCCAGTAGTAGGGCAGGACGGAGCGACTACGAGCAGTACTTC.